Following are 24 T cell receptor beta chains from one sample sequenced in a study of T cells after yellow fever vaccination (dated by TCRdb to between 2018 and 2021). What the treatment or condition label conveys for this sample: live attenuated yellow fever vaccine strain. Library generation was performed with 5' RACE. The reads were generated on an Illumina HiSeq 2500. TCRdb cleaned the public reads at Q25 with fastp, built clones with MiXCR and kept in-frame beta chains. For every CDR3 protein sequence, its rows merge into one entry that carries the most common genes and DNA. This sample holds 46,000 or so distinct CDR3 sequences; around 6.5% were observed only once. The top ten clonotypes cover over 9.5% of the sample. The sequences come from PBMCs, either bulk or a sorted T-cell subset (CD4+, CD8+, memory, or dextramer-sorted; not recorded which), collected 45 days after the yellow fever booster vaccination. The receptors come from a man aged 25 to 40 who received the YFV17D yellow fever vaccine.

This clonotype has a count of ten or more. The V gene is TRBV10-3, the J gene TRBJ1-1, with a weak D call TRBD1 (6 bases). V was trimmed by 6 bases and J by 1 base, leaving 15 bases between them. This CDR3 has 15 residues. Germline V CDR1 and CDR2: ENHRY, SYGVKD. The CDR3 protein is CAIRDRAAQNTEAFF. The DNA for the CDR3 is TGTGCCATCAGGGACAGAGCTGCCCAGAACACTGAAGCTTTCTTT.

This clonotype was seen more than once but under ten times. The chain is built from TRBV20-1 and TRBJ2-1, with a possible D match to TRBD2 (5 bases). This CDR3 region has 15 residues. The V and J ends lost 4 bases and 0 bases respectively, with 13 bases between them. The germline V gene encodes CDR1 DFQATT and CDR2 SNEGSKA (reference sequence). This chain's CDR3 is CSAKDYPSSYNEQFF. DNA of the CDR3: TGCAGTGCTAAAGACTACCCAAGCTCCTACAATGAGCAGTTCTTC.

The sample holds many counts of this clonotype. This rearrangement joins TRBV15 to TRBJ1-2; possibly TRBD1 for D (5 bases). The CDR3 length is 15 residues. Per germline, CDR1 LNHNV and CDR2 YYDKDF (reference sequence). V dropped 0 bases and J dropped 2 bases, with 10 bases sitting between them. The CDR3 nucleotides are TGTGCCACCAGCAGAGAGTCTACAGGCAACTATGGCTACACCTTC. This translates into CATSRESTGNYGYTF.

The J gene is TRBJ2-3, the V gene TRBV7-2; no reliable D call. The CDR3 length is 14 residues. Per germline, CDR1 SGHTA and CDR2 FQGNSA. Trimming cost V 7 bases and J 0 bases, with 11 bases left between them. The CDR3 loop is CASTWQPSTDTQYF. In DNA, the CDR3 is TGTGCCAGCACATGGCAGCCCAGCACAGATACGCAGTATTTT.

This clonotype was counted ten times or more. The J gene is TRBJ2-3, the V gene TRBV20-1; no clear D. CDR1 and CDR2 from the germline V gene are DFQATT and SNEGSKA (reference sequence). Between the trimmed V and J ends, which lost 3 bases and 1 base, there was a span of 17 bases. The CDR3 loop spans 16 amino acids. The CDR3 here is CSASDTGPGGTDTQYF. CDR3 coding DNA: TGCAGTGCTAGTGATACGGGCCCAGGCGGCACAGATACGCAGTATTTT.

The table lists this clonotype with many counts. The rearrangement joins TRBV12-3 or TRBV12-4 to TRBJ2-5, with TRBD1 identical over 8 bases. CDR3 length: 16 residues. V was clipped by 6 bases and J by 4 bases; unmatched bases: 13. The CDR3 DNA is TGTGCCAGCAGCAATTACCGGACAGGGAGCCGAGAGACCCAGTACTTC. This codes for CASSNYRTGSRETQYF.

This clonotype was seen many times. The chain employs TRBV20-1 and TRBJ1-6; no definite D call. The V end lost 5 bases, the J end lost 9 bases, and 17 bases lay between the germline ends. Germline values: CDR1 DFQATT, CDR2 SNEGSKA (reference sequence). The CDR3 is made up of 14 amino acids. CDR3 DNA sequence: TGCAGTGCTGCCGACAAAGCGGGGAGTTCACCCCTCCACTTT. Translation: CSAADKAGSSPLHF.

The V call is TRBV30, the J call TRBJ2-3, with 7 nucleotides matching TRBD2. The CDR3 has 17 amino acids. The V segment lost 1 base and the J segment 0 bases; nucleotides outside the gene matches: 10. The germline V gene encodes CDR1 GTSNPN and CDR2 SVGIG (reference sequence). DNA for the CDR3: TGTGCCTGGAGTGAAGGATTCCTAGCGGAAAGCACAGATACGCAGTATTTT. Protein: CAWSEGFLAESTDTQYF.

This clonotype was seen at least ten times. The J gene is TRBJ1-1, the V gene TRBV5-1; 9 bases line up with TRBD1. Germline lookup yields CDR1 SGHRS and CDR2 YFSETQ. CDR3 size: 16 residues. V was pared by 5 bases and J by 0 bases, with 8 bases of the junction left unmatched. The CDR3 sequence is CASRSGTGYMNTEAFF. The CDR3 DNA reads TGCGCCAGCAGGAGCGGGACAGGGTACATGAACACTGAAGCTTTCTTT. The variable domain in full, completed from reference TRBV5-1 and TRBJ1-1, reads KAGVTQTPRYLIKTRGQQVTLSCSPISGHRSVSWYQQTPGQGLQFLFEYFSETQRNKGNFPGRFSGRQFSNSRSEMNVSTLELGDSALYLCASRSGTGYMNTEAFFGQGTRLTVV.

This chain joins TRBV7-8 and TRBJ2-7; 9 bases agree with TRBD2. V gave up 1 base and J gave up 1 base; unmatched junction bases: 2. CDR1 and CDR2 (germline): SGHVS, FQNEAQ. There are 15 residues in the CDR3. As DNA, the CDR3 is TGTGCCAGCAGCTTAGGGACTAGCGTTTCCTACGAGCAGTACTTC. The encoded protein is CASSLGTSVSYEQYF.

The sample holds a few counts of this clonotype. V and J are TRBV6-1 and TRBJ1-4; D is undetermined. Trimming removed 7 bases from V and 4 bases from J, with 10 bases in between. The CDR3 has 13 amino acids. The germline V gene encodes CDR1 MNHNS and CDR2 SASEGT. The CDR3 here is CASTASLNEKLFF. The CDR3 nucleotides are TGTGCCAGCACGGCGAGCCTTAATGAAAAACTGTTTTTT.

The chain joins TRBV6-5 to TRBJ1-1; D may be TRBD1 (6 bases). The CDR3 has 14 amino acids. V lost 2 bases and J lost 4, with 11 bases in between. In germline, CDR1 is MNHEY, CDR2 SVGAGI. The CDR3 loop reads CASSYLGAGTEAFF. The CDR3 DNA reads TGTGCCAGCAGTTACCTGGGGGCTGGCACTGAAGCTTTCTTT.

This clonotype was seen more than once but under ten times. This chain connects TRBV27 to TRBJ2-7; 13 positions match TRBD2. Germline V gives CDR1 MNHEY, CDR2 SMNVEV (reference sequence). CDR3 length: 17 amino acids. V trimming: 2 bases; J trimming: 4 bases; junction bases outside the gene matches: 8. The CDR3 sequence is CASSLRWTSGRPYEQYF. The CDR3, as DNA: TGTGCCAGCAGTTTAAGGTGGACTAGCGGGAGACCATACGAGCAGTACTTC.

In its sample, this clonotype was seen a few times. The rearrangement uses TRBV7-2 and TRBJ1-2; D is ambiguous. This CDR3 comprises 13 residues. V shed 11 bases and J shed 8 bases, with 21 bases lying between them. CDR1 and CDR2 (germline): SGHTA, FQGNSA. The DNA for the CDR3 is TGTGCCCAATGGGGAAAAGATGTGGCGGGCTACACCTTC. Protein: CAQWGKDVAGYTF.

This clonotype was observed many times. The chain is built from TRBV5-1 and TRBJ2-3; 8 positions agree with TRBD2. The germline V gene has CDR1 SGHRS and CDR2 YFSETQ. This CDR3 is 15 amino acids long. V gave up 9 bases and J gave up 5 bases; unmatched junction bases: 14. The CDR3 protein is CATRAGGSAGDTQYF. The DNA for the CDR3 is TGCGCCACTCGCGCGGGAGGCTCCGCGGGAGATACGCAGTATTTT.

This clonotype was seen many times. This rearrangement joins TRBV18 to TRBJ2-7; TRBD1 matches 8 bases. J gave up 5 bases and V 6 bases, and 6 bases lay outside the gene matches. The length of the CDR3 is 13 residues. Germline V CDR1 and CDR2: KGHSH, LQKENI. Here the CDR3 reads CASSRQGINEQYF. In DNA form, the CDR3 reads TGTGCCAGCTCCCGACAGGGGATCAACGAGCAGTACTTC.

The chain combines TRBV6-1 with TRBJ1-3; unclear D gene. The CDR3 totals 13 residues. V was trimmed by 4 bases and J by 3 bases, leaving 7 bases between them. CDR1 MNHNS and CDR2 SASEGT come from the germline V gene. Written as DNA, the CDR3 is TGTGCCAGCAGTGCTGGGTATGGAAACACCATATATTTT. Translating gives CASSAGYGNTIYF.

There are many counts of this clonotype. The V gene is TRBV7-2, the J gene TRBJ2-2; no clear D. The CDR3 consists of 16 residues. Trimming cost V 0 bases and J 7 bases, with 15 bases left between them. Germline loops: CDR1 SGHTA, CDR2 FQGNSA. CDR3 sequence: CASSLASGSAVGELFF. The CDR3 region has the DNA TGTGCCAGCAGCTTAGCGTCCGGATCGGCGGTCGGGGAGCTGTTTTTT.

This clonotype has a handful of counts. The chain recombines TRBV12-3 or TRBV12-4 with TRBJ2-3; 9 nucleotides align to TRBD2. The V and J ends lost 5 bases and 6 bases, in that order; junction bases with no gene match: 15. The CDR3 contains 17 residues. The CDR3 loop reads CASSSTQREEDWDTQYF. CDR3 bases: TGTGCCAGCAGTAGCACGCAGCGGGAGGAAGACTGGGATACGCAGTATTTT.

About this clonotype itself: A much larger clone differs by one base, so this may be a read error. This chain uses TRBV29-1 with TRBJ1-5; 8 bases match TRBD1. V was pared by 6 bases and J by 8 bases, with 9 bases of the junction left unmatched. From germline, CDR1 is SQVTM and CDR2 ANQGSEA. CDR3 length equals 13 residues. The CDR3 loop is CSVGQDRGEPQHF. In DNA form, the CDR3 reads TGCAGCGTGGGACAGGACCGGGGGGAGCCCCAGCATTTT.

The V call is TRBV18, the J call TRBJ1-1, with 8 bases aligning to TRBD1. Germline loops: CDR1 KGHSH, CDR2 LQKENI. V gave up 5 bases and J gave up 4 bases; unmatched junction bases: 9. This CDR3 region has 15 residues. The CDR3 nucleotides are TGTGCCAGCTCATCCTCGACCGGGACAGGCACTGAAGCTTTCTTT. Protein sequence: CASSSSTGTGTEAFF.

In this sample, this clonotype turned up many times. The chain combines TRBV7-2 with TRBJ2-1; 9 nucleotides match TRBD2. The CDR3 extends over 16 amino acids. Germline loops: CDR1 SGHTA, CDR2 FQGNSA. The V segment lost 3 bases and the J segment 0 bases; nucleotides outside the gene matches: 3. The CDR3 loop is CASSLGSGSSYNEQFF. DNA of the CDR3: TGTGCCAGCAGCTTGGGTAGCGGGAGCTCCTACAATGAGCAGTTCTTC. Supplemented by reference TRBV7-2 and TRBJ2-1, the full variable domain reads GAGVSQSPSNKVTEKGKDVELRCDPISGHTALYWYRQSLGQGLEFLIYFQGNSAPDKSGLPSDRFSAERTGGSVSTLTIQRTQQEDSAVYLCASSLGSGSSYNEQFFGPGTRLTVL.

The chain couples TRBV7-2 to TRBJ2-1; possible D gene TRBD1, 5 bases. This CDR3 region has 16 residues. CDR1 is SGHTA, CDR2 FQGNSA, per germline. V was clipped by 2 bases and J by 4 bases, with 15 bases between them. The CDR3 region has the DNA TGTGCCAGCAGCTTATTCAGTAAGGGGATTTACAATGAGCAGTTCTTC. It translates to CASSLFSKGIYNEQFF.

This clonotype was counted a few times. The gene calls are TRBV3-1 and TRBJ2-7; D gene uncertain. Trimming cost V 3 bases and J 6 bases, with 6 bases left between them. The CDR3 totals 11 residues. Germline V lookup: CDR1 LGHDT, CDR2 YNNKEL (reference sequence). This chain's CDR3 is CASSHNFEQYF. CDR3 bases: TGTGCCAGCAGCCACAATTTCGAGCAGTACTTC.